Sequencing of this T cell receptor beta chain was carried out in a study of OX40 agonist ivuxolimab in advanced cancers. Study overall: Patients in the trial were receiving intravenous ivuxolimab every 2 weeks, at doses of 0.01 to 10 mg/kg. Of the participants, under 50% had some prior anti-PD-1, anti-PD-L1 or anti-CTLA-4 therapy, which was allowed.

Germline V gene sequence: CDR1 GTSNPN, CDR2 SVGIG (reference sequence). CDR3 length: 16 residues. V was pared by 3 bases and J by 5 bases, with 9 bases of the junction left unmatched. TCRdb's copy holds only in-frame clones and misses some; the assay was immunoSEQ multiplex PCR. The sample holds around 90,000 clones, 91% seen once. The specimen was CD4+ or CD8+ T cells sorted from blood, collected in a trial of the OX40 agonist ivuxolimab. The chain has TRBV30 and TRBJ2-6; 8 nucleotides agree with TRBD1. The receptor's source is an adult with an advanced solid tumor such as melanoma, head and neck, liver or kidney cancer. CDR3 sequence: CAWSRTGNARANVLTF. CDR3 in DNA: TGTGCCTGGAGCCGGACAGGGAATGCTAGGGCCAACGTCCTGACTTTC.